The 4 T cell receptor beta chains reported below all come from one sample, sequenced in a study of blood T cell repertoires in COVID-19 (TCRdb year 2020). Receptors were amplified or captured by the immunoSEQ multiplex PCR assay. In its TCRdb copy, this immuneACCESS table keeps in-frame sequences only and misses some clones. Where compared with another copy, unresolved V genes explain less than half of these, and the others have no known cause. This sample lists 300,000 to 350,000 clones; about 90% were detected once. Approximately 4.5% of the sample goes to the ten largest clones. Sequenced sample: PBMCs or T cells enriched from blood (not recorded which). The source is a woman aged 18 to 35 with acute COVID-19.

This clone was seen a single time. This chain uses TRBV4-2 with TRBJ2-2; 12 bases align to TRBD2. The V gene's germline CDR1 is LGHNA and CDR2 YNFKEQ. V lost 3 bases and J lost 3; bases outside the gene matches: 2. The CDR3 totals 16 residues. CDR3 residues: CASSQRTSGDTGELFF. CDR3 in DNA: TGTGCCAGCAGCCAGAGGACTAGCGGGGACACCGGGGAGCTGTTTTTT.

The DNA of the CDR3 is TGTGCCAGCAGCCCAGGCGTGGGAGCAGATACGCAGTATTTT. Translation gives CASSPGVGADTQYF. The chain carries TRBV5-4 and TRBJ2-3; D might be TRBD2 (5 bases). CDR1 SGHNT and CDR2 YYREEE come from the germline V gene (reference sequence). V lost 4 bases and J lost 4, with 13 bases in between. There are 14 residues in the CDR3.

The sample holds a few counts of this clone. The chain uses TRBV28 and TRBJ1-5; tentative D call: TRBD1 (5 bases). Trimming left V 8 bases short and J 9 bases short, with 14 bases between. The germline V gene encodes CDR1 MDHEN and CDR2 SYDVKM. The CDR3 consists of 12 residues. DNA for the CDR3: TGTGCCAGCGGAGGGGTGAGGGTGCCCCAGCATTTT. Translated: CASGGVRVPQHF.

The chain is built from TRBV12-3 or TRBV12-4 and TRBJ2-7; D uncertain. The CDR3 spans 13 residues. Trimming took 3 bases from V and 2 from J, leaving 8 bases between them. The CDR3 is CASSFGGTYEQYF. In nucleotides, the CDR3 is TGTGCCAGCAGTTTTGGCGGAACCTACGAGCAGTACTTC.